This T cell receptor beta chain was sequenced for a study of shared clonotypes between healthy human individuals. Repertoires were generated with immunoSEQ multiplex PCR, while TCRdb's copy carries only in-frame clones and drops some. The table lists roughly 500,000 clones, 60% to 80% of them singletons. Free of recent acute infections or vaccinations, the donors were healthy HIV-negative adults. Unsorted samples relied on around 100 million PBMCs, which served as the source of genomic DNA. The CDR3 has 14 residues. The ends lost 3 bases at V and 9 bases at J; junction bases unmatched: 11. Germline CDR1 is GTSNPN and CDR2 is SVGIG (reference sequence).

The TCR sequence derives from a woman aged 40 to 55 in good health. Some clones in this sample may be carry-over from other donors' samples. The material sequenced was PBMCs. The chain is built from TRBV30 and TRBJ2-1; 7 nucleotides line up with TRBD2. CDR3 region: CAWRGGGAGIEQFF. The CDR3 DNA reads TGTGCCTGGAGAGGAGGAGGAGCGGGAATTGAGCAGTTCTTC.